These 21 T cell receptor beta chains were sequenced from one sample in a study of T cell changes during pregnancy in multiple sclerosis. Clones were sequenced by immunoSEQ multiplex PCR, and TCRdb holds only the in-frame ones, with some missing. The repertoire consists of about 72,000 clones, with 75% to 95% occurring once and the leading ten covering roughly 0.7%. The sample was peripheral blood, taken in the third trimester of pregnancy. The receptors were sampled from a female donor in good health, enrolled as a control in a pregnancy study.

The CDR3 sequence: CASSYSLTVDQPQHF. CDR3 nucleotide sequence: TGTGCCAGCAGTTACTCCCTTACAGTGGATCAGCCCCAGCATTTT. The chain joins TRBV6-5 to TRBJ1-5, with D uncertain. The length of the CDR3 is 15 residues. Germline values: CDR1 MNHEY, CDR2 SVGAGI. The V and J ends lost 0 bases and 5 bases respectively, with 11 bases between them.

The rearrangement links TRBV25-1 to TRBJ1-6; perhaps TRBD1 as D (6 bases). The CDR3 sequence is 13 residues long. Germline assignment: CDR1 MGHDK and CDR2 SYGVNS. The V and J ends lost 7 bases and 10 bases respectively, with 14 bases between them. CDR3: CASTPGGSSPLHF. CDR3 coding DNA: TGTGCCAGCACCCCGGGGGGCAGCTCACCCCTCCACTTT. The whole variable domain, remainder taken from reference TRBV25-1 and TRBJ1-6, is EADIYQTPRYLVIGTGKKITLECSQTMGHDKMYWYQQDPGMELHLIHYSYGVNSTEKGDLSSESTVSRIRTEHFPLTLESARPSHTSQYLCASTPGGSSPLHFGNGTRLTVT.

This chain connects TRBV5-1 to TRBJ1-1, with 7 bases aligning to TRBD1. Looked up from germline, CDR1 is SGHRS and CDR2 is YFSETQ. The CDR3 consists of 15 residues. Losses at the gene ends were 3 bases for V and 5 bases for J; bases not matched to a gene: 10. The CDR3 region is CASSSTTGSRTEAFF. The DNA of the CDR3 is TGCGCCAGCAGCTCTACGACAGGGTCGAGGACTGAAGCTTTCTTT.

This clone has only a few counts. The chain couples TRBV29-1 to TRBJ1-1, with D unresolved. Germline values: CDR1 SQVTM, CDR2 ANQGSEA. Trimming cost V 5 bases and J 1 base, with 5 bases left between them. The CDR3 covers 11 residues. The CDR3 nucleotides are TGCAGCGTTTACGGGAACACTGAAGCTTTCTTT. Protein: CSVYGNTEAFF.

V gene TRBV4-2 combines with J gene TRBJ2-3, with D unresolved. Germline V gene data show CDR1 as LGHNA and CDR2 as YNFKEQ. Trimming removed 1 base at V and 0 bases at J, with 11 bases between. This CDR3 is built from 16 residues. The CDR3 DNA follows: TGTGCCAGCAGCCAAGGACGTCTGCGGAGCACAGATACGCAGTATTTT. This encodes CASSQGRLRSTDTQYF.

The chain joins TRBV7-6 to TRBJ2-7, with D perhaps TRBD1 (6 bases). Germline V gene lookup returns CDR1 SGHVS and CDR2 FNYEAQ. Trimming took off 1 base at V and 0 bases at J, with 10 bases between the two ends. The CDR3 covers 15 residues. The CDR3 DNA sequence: TGTGCCAGCAGCTTAGAAACAGGGCCCTCCTACGAGCAGTACTTC. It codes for CASSLETGPSYEQYF.

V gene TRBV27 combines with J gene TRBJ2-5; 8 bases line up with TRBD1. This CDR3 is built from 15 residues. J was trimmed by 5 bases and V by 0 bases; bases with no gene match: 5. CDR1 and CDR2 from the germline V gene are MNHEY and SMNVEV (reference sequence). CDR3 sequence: CASSLSRGRLETQYF. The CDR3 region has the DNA TGTGCCAGCAGTTTATCCAGGGGGCGGTTGGAGACCCAGTACTTC.

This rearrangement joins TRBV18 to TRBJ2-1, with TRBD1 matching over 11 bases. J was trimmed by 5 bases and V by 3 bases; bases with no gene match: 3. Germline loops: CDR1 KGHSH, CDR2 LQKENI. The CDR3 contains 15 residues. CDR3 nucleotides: TGTGCCAGCTCACCGGGGACAGGGGGGCACAATGAGCAGTTCTTC. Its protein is CASSPGTGGHNEQFF.

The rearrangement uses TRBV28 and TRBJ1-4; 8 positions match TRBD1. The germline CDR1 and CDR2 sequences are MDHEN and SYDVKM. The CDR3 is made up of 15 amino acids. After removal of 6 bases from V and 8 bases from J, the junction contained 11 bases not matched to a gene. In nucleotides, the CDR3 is TGTGCCAGCAGCCTATCTTACAGGGGGGACGAAAAACTGTTTTTT. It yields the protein CASSLSYRGDEKLFF.

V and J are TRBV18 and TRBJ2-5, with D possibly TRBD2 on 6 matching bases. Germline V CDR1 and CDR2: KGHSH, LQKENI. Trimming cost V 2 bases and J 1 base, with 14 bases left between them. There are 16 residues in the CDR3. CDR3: CASSPVAGQGQETQYF. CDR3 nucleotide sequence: TGTGCCAGCTCACCAGTCGCGGGGCAGGGCCAAGAGACCCAGTACTTC.

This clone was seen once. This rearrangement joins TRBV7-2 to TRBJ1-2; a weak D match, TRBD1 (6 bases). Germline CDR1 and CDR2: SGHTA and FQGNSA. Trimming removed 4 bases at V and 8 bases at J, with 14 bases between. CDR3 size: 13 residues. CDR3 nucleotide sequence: TGTGCCAGCAGCTCCCAAACAGGGCAGGGCTACACCTTC. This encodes CASSSQTGQGYTF.

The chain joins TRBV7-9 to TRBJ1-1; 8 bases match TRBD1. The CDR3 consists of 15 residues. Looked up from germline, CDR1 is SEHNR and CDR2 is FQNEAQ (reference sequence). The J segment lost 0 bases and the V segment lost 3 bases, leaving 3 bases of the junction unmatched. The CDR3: CASSFLTGVNTEAFF. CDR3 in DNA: TGTGCCAGCAGCTTCCTGACAGGGGTGAACACTGAAGCTTTCTTT.

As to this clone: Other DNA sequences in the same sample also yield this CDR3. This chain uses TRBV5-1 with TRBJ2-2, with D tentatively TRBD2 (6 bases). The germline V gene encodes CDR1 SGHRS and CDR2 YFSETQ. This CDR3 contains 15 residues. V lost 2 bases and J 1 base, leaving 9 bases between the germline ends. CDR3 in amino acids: CASSLAGVNTGELFF. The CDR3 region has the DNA TGCGCCAGCAGCTTAGCGGGTGTGAACACCGGGGAGCTGTTTTTT.

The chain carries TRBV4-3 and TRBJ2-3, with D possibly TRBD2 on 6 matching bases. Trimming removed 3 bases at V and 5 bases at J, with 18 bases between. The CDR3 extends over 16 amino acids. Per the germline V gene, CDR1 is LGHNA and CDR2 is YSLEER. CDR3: CASSQETRPLVDTQYF. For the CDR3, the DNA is TGCGCCAGCAGCCAGGAGACTAGACCCCTTGTAGATACGCAGTATTTT.

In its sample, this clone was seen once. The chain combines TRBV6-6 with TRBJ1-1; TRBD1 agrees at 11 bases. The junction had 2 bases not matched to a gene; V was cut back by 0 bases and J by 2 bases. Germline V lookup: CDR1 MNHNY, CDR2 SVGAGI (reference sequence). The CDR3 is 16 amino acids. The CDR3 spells CASSYSGQGANTEAFF. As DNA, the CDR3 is TGTGCCAGCAGTTACTCTGGACAGGGGGCAAACACTGAAGCTTTCTTT.

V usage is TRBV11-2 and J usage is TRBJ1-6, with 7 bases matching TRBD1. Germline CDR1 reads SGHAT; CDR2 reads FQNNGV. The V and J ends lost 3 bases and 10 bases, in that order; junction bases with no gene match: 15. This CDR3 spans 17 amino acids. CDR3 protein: CASSFSFLTGQGSPLHF. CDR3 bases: TGTGCCAGCAGCTTTTCGTTTTTGACAGGGCAGGGGTCACCCCTCCACTTT.

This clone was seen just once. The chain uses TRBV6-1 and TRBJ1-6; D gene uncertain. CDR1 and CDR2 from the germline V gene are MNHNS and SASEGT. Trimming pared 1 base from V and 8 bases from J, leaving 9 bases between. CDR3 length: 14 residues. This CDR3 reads CASSEDHSYSPLHF. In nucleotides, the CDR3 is TGTGCCAGCAGTGAAGATCACAGCTATTCACCCCTCCACTTT.

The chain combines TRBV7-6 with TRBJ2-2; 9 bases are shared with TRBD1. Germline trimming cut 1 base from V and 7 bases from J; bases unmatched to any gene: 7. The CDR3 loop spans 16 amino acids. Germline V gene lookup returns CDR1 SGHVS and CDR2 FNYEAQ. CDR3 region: CASSLGTGGIGGELFF. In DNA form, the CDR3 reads TGTGCCAGCAGCTTAGGAACAGGGGGCATCGGCGGGGAGCTGTTTTTT.

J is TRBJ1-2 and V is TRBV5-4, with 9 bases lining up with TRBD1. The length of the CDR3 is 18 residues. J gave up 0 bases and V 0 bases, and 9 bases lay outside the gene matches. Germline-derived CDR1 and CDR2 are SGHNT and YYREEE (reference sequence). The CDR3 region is CASSLGSFRDRANYGYTF. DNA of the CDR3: TGTGCCAGCAGCTTGGGGTCGTTCCGGGACAGGGCTAACTATGGCTACACCTTC.

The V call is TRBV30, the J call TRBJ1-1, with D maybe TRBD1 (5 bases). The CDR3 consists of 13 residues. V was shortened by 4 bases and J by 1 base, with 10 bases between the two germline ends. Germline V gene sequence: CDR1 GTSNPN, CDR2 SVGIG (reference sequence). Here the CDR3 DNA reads TGTGCCTGGATCGGGGGTGGGAACACTGAAGCTTTCTTT. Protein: CAWIGGGNTEAFF.

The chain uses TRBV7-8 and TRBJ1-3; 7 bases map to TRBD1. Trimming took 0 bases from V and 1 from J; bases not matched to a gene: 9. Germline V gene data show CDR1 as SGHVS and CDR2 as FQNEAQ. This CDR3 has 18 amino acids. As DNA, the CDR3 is TGTGCCAGCAGCTTAGCCTCCATGGGACAGCAGTCTGGAAACACCATATATTTT. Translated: CASSLASMGQQSGNTIYF.